Presented here are 5 T cell receptor beta chains from one specimen sequenced in a study of cytomegalovirus exposure and HLA in healthy donors. With 60 Vbeta and 13 Jbeta primers, the PCR was carried out. Clones were sequenced by immunoSEQ multiplex PCR, and TCRdb holds only the in-frame ones, with some missing. The sample records fewer than 250,000 clones, about 90% being singletons. Sequencing was performed on PBMCs. Receptors originate from a man under 40 in good health and CMV-seronegative.

This clone has more than one count but fewer than ten. The rearrangement joins TRBV2 to TRBJ2-5, with D uncertain. V lost 4 bases and J lost 3, with 3 bases in between. The CDR3 runs to 11 residues. Germline values: CDR1 SNHLY, CDR2 FYNNEI. CDR3 sequence (DNA): TGTGCCAGCAGTGTCGAAGAGACCCAGTACTTC. Protein sequence: CASSVEETQYF.

As for this clone: One end of the junction varies from germline; a read error may be responsible. Other DNA sequences within the sample encode an identical CDR3. The V call is TRBV7-2, the J call TRBJ1-6, with 8 nucleotides matching TRBD1. The CDR3 totals 14 residues. CDR1 is SGHTA, CDR2 FQGNSA, per germline. Written as DNA, the CDR3 is TGTGCCAGCAGTCCAGGGGGCTCTAATTCCCCCCTCCACTTT. It specifies CASSPGGSNSPLHF. Using reference TRBV7-2 and TRBJ1-6 for the parts outside the CDR3, the full variable domain is GAGVSQSPSNKVTEKGKDVELRCDPISGHTALYWYRQSLGQGLEFLIYFQGNSAPDKSGLPSDRFSAERTGGSVSTLTIQRTQQEDSAVYLCASSPGGSNSPLHFGNGTRLTVT.

As regards this clone: A junction boundary mismatches the germline segment, possibly from a read error. This rearrangement joins TRBV6-6 to TRBJ2-7; unclear D gene. Germline lookup yields CDR1 MNHNY and CDR2 SVGAGI (reference sequence). CDR3 size: 12 residues. The CDR3 loop is CASSYSTDSLCF. The DNA of the CDR3 is TGTGCCAGCAGTTACTCGACTGACTCCCTGTGCTTC.

The chain combines TRBV11-1 with TRBJ2-7, with 7 bases fitting TRBD2. Germline-derived CDR1 and CDR2 are SGHAT and FQDESV (reference sequence). Losses at the gene ends were 3 bases for V and 3 bases for J; bases not matched to a gene: 8. The CDR3 contains 15 residues. The CDR3 DNA is TGTGCCAGCAGCTTCGGTTCCGGGGGGAACTACGAGCAGTACTTC. This encodes CASSFGSGGNYEQYF.

This clone was picked up a small number of times. V gene TRBV5-4 combines with J gene TRBJ1-1; 7 nucleotides agree with TRBD1. V lost 5 bases to trimming and J lost 4 bases; unmatched junction nucleotides: 8. Germline V gives CDR1 SGHNT, CDR2 YYREEE (reference sequence). The CDR3 contains 14 residues. CDR3: CASSFRGGGTEAFF. As DNA, the CDR3 is TGTGCCAGCAGTTTCCGAGGGGGCGGCACTGAAGCTTTCTTT.